The 18 T cell receptor beta chains in this list originate from one sample, sequenced in a study of T cells after yellow fever vaccination. TCRdb re-called the 5' RACE reads with MiXCR, one entry per CDR3 protein. The table records around 320,000 distinct CDR3 sequences, around 8.6% of them present only once. Sequenced here: CD4+ T cells sorted from PBMCs, sampled 5 days after the yellow fever booster vaccination. Source of these receptors: a man aged 18 to 35 who received the YFV17D yellow fever vaccine.

The V gene is TRBV7-2, the J gene TRBJ2-1, with 11 bases lining up with TRBD1. This CDR3 region has 15 residues. The germline CDR1 and CDR2 sequences are SGHTA and FQGNSA. Trimming cost V 3 bases and J 6 bases; bases outside gene matches: 4. CDR3 protein: CASSFLGTGGNEQFF. The CDR3, as DNA: TGTGCCAGCAGCTTCTTGGGGACAGGGGGCAATGAGCAGTTCTTC.

This clonotype was seen at least ten times. V gene TRBV5-1 combines with J gene TRBJ2-7; weak D call: TRBD1 (5 bases). The V and J ends lost 4 bases and 4 bases respectively, with 18 bases between them. The CDR3 spans 15 residues. Germline V gives CDR1 SGHRS, CDR2 YFSETQ. The CDR3 loop reads CASSPASVRDYEQYF. As DNA, the CDR3 is TGCGCCAGCAGCCCGGCGAGCGTCAGGGATTACGAGCAGTACTTC. The variable domain in full, completed from reference TRBV5-1 and TRBJ2-7, reads KAGVTQTPRYLIKTRGQQVTLSCSPISGHRSVSWYQQTPGQGLQFLFEYFSETQRNKGNFPGRFSGRQFSNSRSEMNVSTLELGDSALYLCASSPASVRDYEQYFGPGTRLTVT.

The gene calls are TRBV2 and TRBJ2-7; D is uncertain. Trimming shortened V by 5 bases and J by 5 bases, and 10 bases separated the two germline ends. The CDR3 has 12 amino acids. From germline, CDR1 is SNHLY and CDR2 FYNNEI. The CDR3 region has the DNA TGTGCCAGCAGTAATCGTAGGAACGAGCAGTACGTC. This encodes CASSNRRNEQYV.

This clonotype was seen many times. V usage is TRBV4-2 and J usage is TRBJ2-5; no firm D call. The ends were cut back, 3 bases at V and 5 bases at J, with 16 bases in the middle. The CDR3 is 15 residues long. Per the germline V gene, CDR1 is LGHNA and CDR2 is YNFKEQ. CDR3: CASSHTTIPQETQYF. CDR3 coding DNA: TGTGCCAGCAGCCACACGACAATACCTCAGGAGACCCAGTACTTC.

The chain employs TRBV7-3 and TRBJ2-2; D is undetermined. With 3 bases removed from V and 1 base from J, the gap between germline ends came to 6 bases. Germline-derived CDR1 and CDR2 are SGHTA and FQGTGA. This CDR3 spans 14 amino acids. DNA for the CDR3: TGTGCCAGCAGCTTGCAGCGGAACACCGGGGAGCTGTTTTTT. Translated: CASSLQRNTGELFF.

The chain recombines TRBV25-1 with TRBJ1-2, with TRBD1 matching 7 bases. The CDR3 covers 12 residues. V lost 5 bases, J lost 8 bases, and 5 bases stayed unmatched. Germline V gene lookup returns CDR1 MGHDK and CDR2 SYGVNS. The CDR3 reads CASSIRDRGYTF. The CDR3, as DNA: TGTGCCAGCAGTATACGGGACAGAGGCTACACCTTC.

The sample holds many counts of this clonotype. The V call is TRBV7-2, the J call TRBJ2-7, with D unresolved. This CDR3 spans 12 amino acids. CDR1 and CDR2 (germline): SGHTA, FQGNSA. The germline V and J ends were trimmed by 2 bases and 3 bases, with 5 bases remaining between them. The CDR3 coding sequence is TGTGCCAGCAGCTTACTGCGCTACGAGCAGTACTTC. Protein product: CASSLLRYEQYF.

This clonotype was detected only a few times. The chain has TRBV7-9 and TRBJ2-5; TRBD2 matches 7 bases. Losses at the gene ends were 5 bases for V and 5 bases for J; bases not matched to a gene: 11. The length of the CDR3 is 15 residues. The germline V gene has CDR1 SEHNR and CDR2 FQNEAQ (reference sequence). DNA for the CDR3: TGTGCCAGCAGCCCCCTTGGGGGGGGAGACGAGACCCAGTACTTC. This sequence encodes CASSPLGGGDETQYF.

This clonotype appeared many times. V is TRBV5-1 and J is TRBJ1-1; tentative D call: TRBD1 (6 bases). This CDR3 has 16 residues. The V gene's germline CDR1 is SGHRS and CDR2 YFSETQ. V shed 4 bases and J shed 0 bases, with 16 bases lying between them. The CDR3 DNA is TGCGCCAGCAGCGTGGACAGCCTATACCTGAACACTGAAGCTTTCTTT. This translates into CASSVDSLYLNTEAFF.

This clonotype turned up a few times. The chain has TRBV18 and TRBJ2-7; D is possibly TRBD1 (5 bases). CDR1 is KGHSH and CDR2 is LQKENI in the germline V gene. This CDR3 has 14 residues. Trimming took 5 bases from V and 3 from J, leaving 14 bases between them. This CDR3 reads CASSSMQGDYEQYF. The CDR3, as DNA: TGTGCCAGCTCATCGATGCAGGGCGACTACGAGCAGTACTTC.

V and J are TRBV24-1 and TRBJ1-1; 7 nucleotides align to TRBD1. The CDR3 runs to 13 residues. Germline assignment: CDR1 KGHDR and CDR2 SFDVKD. The junction had 14 bases not matched to a gene; V was cut back by 12 bases and J by 8 bases. CDR3 DNA: TGTGCCTCTCCGAGACGAGGACAGGCGGAAGCTTTCTTT. Amino acids: CASPRRGQAEAFF.

The chain has TRBV4-3 and TRBJ1-1; D is uncertain. There are 15 residues in the CDR3. CDR1 is LGHNA and CDR2 is YSLEER in the germline V gene. The V end was cut by 0 bases, the J end by 0 bases, with 8 bases between. The CDR3 nucleotides read TGCGCCAGCAGCCAAGATGTAAACATGAACACTGAAGCTTTCTTT. Protein: CASSQDVNMNTEAFF.

This chain joins TRBV7-2 and TRBJ1-2; 7 bases line up with TRBD1. Trimming took 7 bases from V and 8 from J; bases not matched to a gene: 7. Per germline, CDR1 SGHTA and CDR2 FQGNSA. CDR3 length: 12 residues. CDR3 region: CASKTGSDGYTF. The CDR3 coding sequence is TGTGCCAGCAAGACAGGGAGTGACGGCTACACCTTC.

This clonotype is medium-sized in the sample. At one of its ends the junction is not consistent with the germline gene, which may arise from a read error. The CDR3 bases are TGTGCCAGCAGCTCGACAGGGTCAGATACGCAGTATTTT. It translates to CASSSTGSDTQYF. The chain combines TRBV5-1 with TRBJ2-3, with 7 bases identical to TRBD1. The CDR3 contains 13 residues. Germline V gene sequence: CDR1 SGHRS, CDR2 YFSETQ.

V and J are TRBV7-6 and TRBJ2-5; 7 nucleotides align to TRBD1. Trimming removed 0 bases from V and 5 bases from J; junction bases left unmatched: 9. CDR1 and CDR2 (germline): SGHVS, FNYEAQ. The CDR3 sequence is 16 residues long. In DNA form, the CDR3 reads TGTGCCAGCAGCTTAGCTCAAGGGGTACAGGGGGAGACCCAGTACTTC. This translates into CASSLAQGVQGETQYF.

The rearrangement links TRBV29-1 to TRBJ2-5; the match to TRBD1 covers 7 bases. V shed 2 bases and J 4 bases; nucleotides not matched to a gene: 10. Looked up from germline, CDR1 is SQVTM and CDR2 is ANQGSEA. The CDR3 sequence is 15 residues long. The CDR3 region is CSVEILGTEGETQYF. DNA for the CDR3: TGCAGCGTTGAAATCCTTGGGACAGAGGGAGAGACCCAGTACTTC.

This clonotype was observed a handful of times. The V and J genes are TRBV7-3 and TRBJ2-3, with 10 bases fitting TRBD2. The germline V gene has CDR1 SGHTA and CDR2 FQGTGA. The trim removed 4 bases at V and 6 bases at J, leaving 1 base unmatched. The CDR3 covers 13 residues. The CDR3 nucleotides read TGTGCCAGCAGCTCACTAGCGGGGGATACGCAGTATTTT. Translating it yields CASSSLAGDTQYF.

The chain recombines TRBV7-8 with TRBJ1-5; no clear D. Germline V gene sequence: CDR1 SGHVS, CDR2 FQNEAQ. The CDR3 consists of 12 residues. The V end lost 5 bases, the J end lost 7 bases, and 9 bases lay between the germline ends. CDR3 amino acids: CASSHPEQPQHF. In nucleotides, the CDR3 is TGTGCCAGCAGCCACCCGGAGCAGCCCCAGCATTTT.